This TCR beta chain was sequenced for a study of blood T cell repertoires in COVID-19. CDR3 length equals 14 residues. Per the germline V gene, CDR1 is MNHEY and CDR2 is SVGEGT. With 5 bases removed from V and 10 bases from J, the gap between germline ends came to 15 bases. Here immunoSEQ multiplex PCR was the method, and the copy in TCRdb shows in-frame clones only, minus some. The sample contains a few hundred thousand clones, 70% to 90% of which appear only once. This clone came up a few times. The V call is TRBV6-2 or TRBV6-3, the J call TRBJ1-6; weak D call: TRBD1 (5 bases). The TCR originated in a woman in her late teens or twenties who had been exposed to COVID-19. Sequencing was carried out using PBMCs or T cells enriched from blood (not recorded which). In DNA, the CDR3 is TGTGCCAGCAGTACCCCCCAGGGAGGCTCACCCCTCCACTTT. This encodes CASSTPQGGSPLHF.